The rows below give T cell receptor beta chains drawn from one sample of a study of CD8 T cells in ankylosing spondylitis. A single record per CDR3 protein comes from TCRdb applying MiXCR to the 5' RACE reads. The sample yields roughly 180,000 distinct CDR3 sequences, roughly 13% seen once. Sequenced input: blood, either unsorted or a sorted T cell fraction (not recorded which). These receptors were taken from a female donor with ankylosing spondylitis or in good health (not recorded which). The CDR3 runs from the conserved cysteine through the conserved F or W. A D gene is named only where the DNA matches it firmly. Rows may omit the clone size; those that give it use once, few, many or a size class.

J: TRBJ2-3; D: .; V: TRBV7-2; size: many; DNA: TGTGCCAGCAGCTTAGTTGTTGGCGGAACTAGCACAGATACGCAGTATTTT; CDR3: CASSLVVGGTSTDTQYF
J: TRBJ1-1; D: .; V: TRBV7-2; size: once; DNA: TGTGCCAGCAGCTCAAAGGGAGGCAGCACTGAAGCTTTCTTT; CDR3: CASSSKGGSTEAFF
J: TRBJ2-1; D: .; V: TRBV29-1; size: many; DNA: TGCAGCGTAGCGGTCAATGAGCAGTTCTTC; CDR3: CSVAVNEQFF
J: TRBJ2-1; D: TRBD2; V: TRBV11-2; size: few; DNA: TGTGCCAGCAGCTTATTGCCCAGTACCAGACTAGCGGGAGACCGCAATGAGCAGTTCTTC; CDR3: CASSLLPSTRLAGDRNEQFF
J: TRBJ2-7; D: TRBD2; V: TRBV20-1; size: few; DNA: TGCAGTGCTAAAAGGATCGAGCGGGAAACATACGAGCAGTACTTC; CDR3: CSAKRIERETYEQYF
J: TRBJ2-1; D: .; V: TRBV5-1; size: many; DNA: TGCGCCAGCAGCGAGACTAGAGTGAGCTACAATGAGCAGTTCTTC; CDR3: CASSETRVSYNEQFF
J: TRBJ2-1; D: .; V: TRBV20-1; size: many; DNA: TGCAGTGCTAGAGGGGGGTATGAGCAGTTCTTC; CDR3: CSARGGYEQFF
J: TRBJ2-1; D: .; V: TRBV18; size: many; DNA: TGTGCCAGCTCACCACCGTCCGGGACTTTGCGAAGTGAGCAGTTCTTC; CDR3: CASSPPSGTLRSEQFF
J: TRBJ1-4; D: .; V: TRBV12-3/TRBV12-4; size: many; DNA: TGTGCCAGCGCTTTGGGGGAGCGTGCCAAAAAACTGTTTTTT; CDR3: CASALGERAKKLFF
J: TRBJ2-5; D: .; V: TRBV5-5; size: many; DNA: TGTGCCAGCAGCTCCAGTGCGCCCCTGTACCAAGAGACCCAGTACTTC; CDR3: CASSSSAPLYQETQYF
J: TRBJ2-5; D: .; V: TRBV28; size: many; DNA: TGTGCCAGCAGTTCTATTGGGACGGGACAAGAGACCCAGTACTTC; CDR3: CASSSIGTGQETQYF
J: TRBJ1-2; D: TRBD1; V: TRBV28; size: many; DNA: TGTGCCAGCAGTTCCGGACAGGGGACCTATGGCTACACCTTC; CDR3: CASSSGQGTYGYTF
J: TRBJ2-3; D: TRBD2; V: TRBV24-1; size: many; DNA: TGTGCCACCAGTGAGCGGGGGATCCCCACAGATACGCAGTATTTT; CDR3: CATSERGIPTDTQYF
J: TRBJ2-3; D: TRBD2; V: TRBV7-2; size: .; DNA: TGTGCCAGCAGCTTTGGGGCTAGCGGGACGCAGTATTTT; CDR3: CASSFGASGTQYF
J: TRBJ2-3; D: TRBD2; V: TRBV30; size: many; DNA: TGTGCCTGGAGGAACCTAGCGGGACTTCCAGATACGCAGTATTTT; CDR3: CAWRNLAGLPDTQYF
J: TRBJ2-1; D: TRBD2; V: TRBV29-1; size: many; DNA: TGCAGCGTTGGAGGGACTAGCGGGAGTTTGGGGAATGAGCAGTTCTTC; CDR3: CSVGGTSGSLGNEQFF
J: TRBJ1-1; D: .; V: TRBV7-2; size: many; DNA: TGTGCCAGCAGCTCCCAGGTCTTAAACACTGAAGCTTTCTTT; CDR3: CASSSQVLNTEAFF
J: TRBJ2-1; D: .; V: TRBV12-3/TRBV12-4; size: many; DNA: TGTGCCAGCAGCCATCCCCCGGGGGCGAATGAGCAGTTCTTC; CDR3: CASSHPPGANEQFF
J: TRBJ1-5; D: .; V: TRBV28; size: many; DNA: TGTGCCAGCAGACAGGGCCGTCAGCCCCAGCATTTT; CDR3: CASRQGRQPQHF
J: TRBJ1-5; D: .; V: TRBV7-2; size: many; DNA: TGTGCCAGCAGCAATGACGGAACCAATCAGCCCCAGCATTTT; CDR3: CASSNDGTNQPQHF
J: TRBJ2-2; D: .; V: TRBV7-8; size: many; DNA: TGTGCCAGCAGCTTAGTGGCCCCCGGGGAGCTGTTTTTT; CDR3: CASSLVAPGELFF
J: TRBJ2-5; D: .; V: TRBV5-1; size: many; DNA: TGCGCCAGCAGCTACCAGTTGGGTTCCCAAGAGACCCAGTACTTC; CDR3: CASSYQLGSQETQYF
J: TRBJ2-1; D: TRBD2; V: TRBV11-2; size: many; DNA: TGTGCCAGCAGCTTAACACTAGCGGGTCGAGGGGGTGAGCAGTTCTTC; CDR3: CASSLTLAGRGGEQFF
J: TRBJ1-6; D: .; V: TRBV20-1; size: .; DNA: TGCAGTGCCTCCCAGGTGACAGCTGGACCCCTCCACTTT; CDR3: CSASQVTAGPLHF
J: TRBJ1-4; D: .; V: TRBV27; size: few; DNA: TGTGCCAGCAGAGGGGTTGGGGGTACTAATGAAAAACTGTTTTTT; CDR3: CASRGVGGTNEKLFF
J: TRBJ2-5; D: TRBD1; V: TRBV11-2; size: .; DNA: TGTGCCAGCAACGGACAGGGAAAAGAGACCCAGTACTTC; CDR3: CASNGQGKETQYF
J: TRBJ2-5; D: .; V: TRBV12-3/TRBV12-4; size: many; DNA: TGTGCCAGCAGCCCCGGACTGCAGGTGACCCAGTACTTC; CDR3: CASSPGLQVTQYF
J: TRBJ2-3; D: TRBD2; V: TRBV11-1; size: few; DNA: TGTGCCAGCAGCTCCGCCGGGACTAGCGGGAGTGGGGTAGGAACAGATACGCAGTATTTT; CDR3: CASSSAGTSGSGVGTDTQYF
J: TRBJ2-3; D: TRBD2; V: TRBV4-2; size: many; DNA: TGTGCCAGCAGCCAGCACCAGGCGGCTAGCGGGCGAGATACGCAGTATTTT; CDR3: CASSQHQAASGRDTQYF
J: TRBJ1-1; D: TRBD1; V: TRBV10-3; size: many; DNA: TGTGCCATCAACCGACAGGGGGCATCTGAAGCTTTCTTT; CDR3: CAINRQGASEAFF
J: TRBJ2-1; D: .; V: TRBV7-3; size: many; DNA: TGTGCCAGCAGCTTAGACAGTATCTCCTACAATGAGCAGTTCTTC; CDR3: CASSLDSISYNEQFF
J: TRBJ1-1; D: .; V: TRBV4-3; size: few; DNA: TGCGCCAGCAGCCAAAGACTCGCCGTCCCGAACACTGAAGCTTTCTTT; CDR3: CASSQRLAVPNTEAFF
J: TRBJ2-7; D: .; V: TRBV28; size: many; DNA: TGTGCCAGCAGTCCAACAGGGTCTAGCAGCTACGAGCAGTACTTC; CDR3: CASSPTGSSSYEQYF
J: TRBJ2-5; D: .; V: TRBV12-3/TRBV12-4; size: many; DNA: TGTGCCAGCAGTTTAATGAGGATCCAAGAGACCCAGTACTTC; CDR3: CASSLMRIQETQYF
J: TRBJ1-4; D: TRBD1; V: TRBV5-6; size: many; DNA: TGTGCCAGCAGCATTCGACAGGGTGGGGGAAATGAAAAACTGTTTTTT; CDR3: CASSIRQGGGNEKLFF
J: TRBJ2-1; D: TRBD1; V: TRBV7-2; size: .; DNA: TGTGCCAGCAGCCCCGACAGGGGCTACAATGAGCAGTTCTTC; CDR3: CASSPDRGYNEQFF
J: TRBJ2-1; D: TRBD2; V: TRBV20-1; size: few; DNA: TGCAGTGCTAGAGATAGAGGGAGGGCCAATGGGAATGAGCAGTTCTTC; CDR3: CSARDRGRANGNEQFF
J: TRBJ2-7; D: TRBD1; V: TRBV6-5; size: many; DNA: TGTGCCAGCAGTTACTCGGCTGACAGGGACTACGAGCAGTACTTC; CDR3: CASSYSADRDYEQYF
J: TRBJ2-2; D: .; V: TRBV4-1; size: many; DNA: TGCGCCAGCAGCCAAGATCCCGGAGGATCCCGGGGCTGGTTCGGGGAGCTGTTTTTT; CDR3: CASSQDPGGSRGWFGELFF
J: TRBJ1-1; D: .; V: TRBV12-3/TRBV12-4; size: many; DNA: TGTGCCAGCATCCTATGGAGGGATTCCTCGAGTAGGAAGGAAGCTTTCTTT; CDR3: CASILWRDSSSRKEAFF
J: TRBJ2-7; D: .; V: TRBV9; size: many; DNA: TGTGCCAGCAGCCCAGCATTAAGGGGCGAGCAGTACTTC; CDR3: CASSPALRGEQYF
J: TRBJ1-4; D: .; V: TRBV7-8; size: many; DNA: TGTGCCAGCAGCCGGGAGGGTTCAAGGAATGAAAAACTGTTTTTT; CDR3: CASSREGSRNEKLFF
J: TRBJ2-7; D: TRBD2; V: TRBV20-1; size: few; DNA: TGCTGTGCTAGAGGTCTAGCGGGCCTATTCTCCTACGAGCAGTACTTC; CDR3: CCARGLAGLFSYEQYF
J: TRBJ1-4; D: .; V: TRBV29-1; size: many; DNA: TGCAGCGCGGCGGACAGAGCTAATGAAAAACTGTTTTTT; CDR3: CSAADRANEKLFF
J: TRBJ2-7; D: TRBD1; V: TRBV24-1; size: many; DNA: TGTGCCACCAGTGATTTGGGTGGACAGGGGCGCGCCTTGTCCTACGAGCAGTACTTC; CDR3: CATSDLGGQGRALSYEQYF
J: TRBJ2-7; D: TRBD1; V: TRBV29-1; size: many; DNA: TGCAGCGTTGAAGGACAGGGGGCGCCTTCCCCCTACGAGCAGTACTTC; CDR3: CSVEGQGAPSPYEQYF
J: TRBJ2-7; D: TRBD2; V: TRBV7-3; size: many; DNA: TGTGCCAGCAGCCCCATGGGACTAGCGGGAAACGAGCAGTACTTC; CDR3: CASSPMGLAGNEQYF
J: TRBJ1-4; D: .; V: TRBV18; size: few; DNA: TGTGCCAGCTTCCCAGGGTTCGGAGAAAAACTGTTTTTT; CDR3: CASFPGFGEKLFF
J: TRBJ2-7; D: .; V: TRBV12-3/TRBV12-4; size: many; DNA: TGTGCCAGCAGTTCTACCTACGAGCAGTACTTC; CDR3: CASSSTYEQYF
J: TRBJ1-1; D: .; V: TRBV29-1; size: few; DNA: TGCAGCGCCGGACTGGGCTGGGATAGTGAAGCTTTCTTT; CDR3: CSAGLGWDSEAFF